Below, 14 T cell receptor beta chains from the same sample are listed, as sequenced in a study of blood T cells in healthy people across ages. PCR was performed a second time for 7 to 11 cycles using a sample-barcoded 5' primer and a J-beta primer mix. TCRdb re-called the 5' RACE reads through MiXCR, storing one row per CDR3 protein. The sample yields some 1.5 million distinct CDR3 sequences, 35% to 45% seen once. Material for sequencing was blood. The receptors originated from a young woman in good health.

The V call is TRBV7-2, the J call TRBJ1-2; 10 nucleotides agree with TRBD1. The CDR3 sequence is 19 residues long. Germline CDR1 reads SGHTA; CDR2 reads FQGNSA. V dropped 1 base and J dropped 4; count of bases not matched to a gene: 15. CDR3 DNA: TGTGCCAGCAGCTTAGGTGTCGGGACAGGGGCGATGGATGGCTATGGCTACACCTTC. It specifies CASSLGVGTGAMDGYGYTF.

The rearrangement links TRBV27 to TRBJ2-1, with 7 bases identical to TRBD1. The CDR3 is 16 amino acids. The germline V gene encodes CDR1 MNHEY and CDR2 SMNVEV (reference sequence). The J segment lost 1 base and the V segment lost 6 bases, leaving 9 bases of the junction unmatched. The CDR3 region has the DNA TGTGCCAGCAGGGCTTTGAGACAGGGTTCCTACAATGAGCAGTTCTTC. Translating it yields CASRALRQGSYNEQFF.

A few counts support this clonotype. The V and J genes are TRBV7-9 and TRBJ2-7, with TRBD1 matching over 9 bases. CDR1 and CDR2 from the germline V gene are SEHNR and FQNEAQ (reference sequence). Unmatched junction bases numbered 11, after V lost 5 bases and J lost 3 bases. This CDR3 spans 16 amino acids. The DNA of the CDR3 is TGTGCCAGCAGCCCCTGGGGACAGGGATTTGGCTACGAGCAGTACTTC. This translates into CASSPWGQGFGYEQYF.

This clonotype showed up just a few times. The CDR3 DNA reads TGTGCCAGCAGCTCGCGACTCACAGGGGGCCTATCTACGGTCGAGCAGTTCTTC. It specifies CASSSRLTGGLSTVEQFF. The V and J genes are TRBV13 and TRBJ2-1; 9 bases match TRBD1. CDR3 size: 18 residues. The V gene's germline CDR1 is PRHDT and CDR2 FYEKMQ (reference sequence). Unmatched junction bases numbered 20, after V lost 4 bases and J lost 10 bases.

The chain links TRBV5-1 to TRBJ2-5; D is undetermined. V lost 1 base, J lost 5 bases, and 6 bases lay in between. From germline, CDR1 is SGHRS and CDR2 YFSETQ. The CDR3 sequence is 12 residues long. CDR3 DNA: TGCGCCAGCAGCTTGTTTATGGAGACCCAGTACTTC. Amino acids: CASSLFMETQYF.

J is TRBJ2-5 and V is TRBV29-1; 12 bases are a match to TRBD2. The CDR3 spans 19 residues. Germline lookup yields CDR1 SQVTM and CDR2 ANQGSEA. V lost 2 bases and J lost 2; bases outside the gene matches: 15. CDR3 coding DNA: TGCAGCGTTGAATTCGCAGGGATGCTAGCGGGGGGGTGGCAAGAGACCCAGTACTTC. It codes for CSVEFAGMLAGGWQETQYF.

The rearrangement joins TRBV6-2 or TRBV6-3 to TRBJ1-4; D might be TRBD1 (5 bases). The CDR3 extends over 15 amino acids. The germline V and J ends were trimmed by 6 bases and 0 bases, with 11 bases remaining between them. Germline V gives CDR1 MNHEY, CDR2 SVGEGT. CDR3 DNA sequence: TGTGCCAGCAGGGACCAGGGTGCAACTAATGAAAAACTGTTTTTT. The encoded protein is CASRDQGATNEKLFF.

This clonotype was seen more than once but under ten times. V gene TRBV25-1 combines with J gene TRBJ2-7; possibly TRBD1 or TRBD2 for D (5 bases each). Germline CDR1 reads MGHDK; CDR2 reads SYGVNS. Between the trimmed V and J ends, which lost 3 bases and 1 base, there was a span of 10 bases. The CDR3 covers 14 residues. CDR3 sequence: CASSERDRSYEQYF. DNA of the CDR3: TGTGCCAGCAGTGAGAGGGACCGTTCCTACGAGCAGTACTTC.

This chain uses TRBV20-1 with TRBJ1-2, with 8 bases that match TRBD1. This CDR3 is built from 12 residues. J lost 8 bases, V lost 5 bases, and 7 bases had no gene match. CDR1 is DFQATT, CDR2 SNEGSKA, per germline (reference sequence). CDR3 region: CSAHRGTQGYTF. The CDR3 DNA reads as TGCAGTGCTCACAGGGGGACACAGGGCTACACCTTC.

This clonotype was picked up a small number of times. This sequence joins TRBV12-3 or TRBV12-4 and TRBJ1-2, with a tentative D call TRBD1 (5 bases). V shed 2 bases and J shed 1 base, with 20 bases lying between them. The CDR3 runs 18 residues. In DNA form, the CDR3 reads TGTGCCAGCAGTTTAAATCTTTTGGGGCAGGCCCATAACTATGGCTACACCTTC. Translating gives CASSLNLLGQAHNYGYTF.

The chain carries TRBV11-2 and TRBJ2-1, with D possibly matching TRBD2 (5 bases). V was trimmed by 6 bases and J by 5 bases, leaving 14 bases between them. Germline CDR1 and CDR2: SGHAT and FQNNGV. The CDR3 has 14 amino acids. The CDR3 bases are TGTGCCAGCAGTCCCAGGCGGGCAGACAATGAGCAGTTCTTC. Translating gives CASSPRRADNEQFF. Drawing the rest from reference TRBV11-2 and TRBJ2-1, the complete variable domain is EAGVAQSPRYKIIEKRQSVAFWCNPISGHATLYWYQQILGQGPKLLIQFQNNGVVDDSQLPKDRFSAERLKGVDSTLKIQPAKLEDSAVYLCASSPRRADNEQFFGPGTRLTVL.

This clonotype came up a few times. The CDR3 sequence: CSAEVRILRLSYEQYF. The CDR3 DNA follows: TGCAGTGCTGAGGTGCGAATTCTAAGATTATCCTACGAGCAGTACTTC. The chain employs TRBV20-1 and TRBJ2-7; D is uncertain. The V end lost 5 bases, the J end lost 1 base, and 21 bases lay between the germline ends. There are 16 residues in the CDR3. The germline gives CDR1 DFQATT, CDR2 SNEGSKA (reference sequence).

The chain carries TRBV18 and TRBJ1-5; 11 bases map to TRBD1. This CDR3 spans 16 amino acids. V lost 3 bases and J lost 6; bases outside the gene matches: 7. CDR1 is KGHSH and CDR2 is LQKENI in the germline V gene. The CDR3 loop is CASSPSRDRGSQPQHF. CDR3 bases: TGTGCCAGCTCACCTTCCCGGGACAGGGGGTCTCAGCCCCAGCATTTT.

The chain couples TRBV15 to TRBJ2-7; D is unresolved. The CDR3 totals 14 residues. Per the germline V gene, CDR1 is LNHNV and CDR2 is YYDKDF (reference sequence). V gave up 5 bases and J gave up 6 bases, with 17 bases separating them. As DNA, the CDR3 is TGTGCCACCAGCCCAACTCGACTGAACTGCGAGCAGTACTTC. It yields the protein CATSPTRLNCEQYF. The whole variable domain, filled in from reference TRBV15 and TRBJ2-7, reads DAMVIQNPRYQVTQFGKPVTLSCSQTLNHNVMYWYQQKSSQAPKLLFHYYDKDFNNEADTPDNFQSRRPNTSFCFLDIRSPGLGDTAMYLCATSPTRLNCEQYFGPGTRLTVT.